A single T cell receptor beta chain is shown here with its context. Its antigen remains unidentified. The data derive from a study of monozygotic twins with cystic fibrosis. Findings and limits, study-wide: J usage was most co-twin-similar in 8 of 16 pairs, V in 13.

Assay used: immunoSEQ multiplex PCR; TCRdb lists only in-frame clones, some missing. The table lists 30,000 or so clones, more than 60% of them singletons, with 0.78% in the top ten. The CDR3 totals 15 residues. V was pared by 6 bases and J by 5 bases, with 12 bases of the junction left unmatched. Germline V lookup: CDR1 MNHEY, CDR2 SMNVEV (reference sequence). The chain employs TRBV27 and TRBJ1-2, with 7 bases fitting TRBD1. The sample consisted of blood. This sequence originates from a girl aged 10 to 17 with cystic fibrosis. CDR3 nucleotides: TGTGCCAGCAGCCCGGGGACAGTCGGGGAATATGGCTACACCTTC. Translating gives CASSPGTVGEYGYTF.